This TCR beta chain comes out of a study of blood T cell repertoires in COVID-19. Study context: T cells, B-cell-depleted T cells, or PBMCs supplied cDNA or gDNA.

Allocation to cohorts depended on clinical history reported by the participants. The CDR3 has 15 residues. Trimming at V came to 4 bases and at J to 6 bases, leaving 9 bases not matched to a gene. The germline V gene encodes CDR1 WSHSY and CDR2 SAAADI. Sequenced by immunoSEQ multiplex PCR; TCRdb stores in-frame clones only, minus some. The sample contains about 280,000 clones, nearly 90% of which appear only once. Specimen: PBMCs or T cells enriched from blood (not recorded which). This chain uses TRBV10-2 with TRBJ1-1, with TRBD1 matching 9 bases. The clonotype was recovered from a woman younger than 35 with acute COVID-19. Here the CDR3 reads CASSAPGQGDPEAFF. DNA for the CDR3: TGCGCCAGCAGTGCCCCGGGACAGGGCGACCCTGAAGCTTTCTTT.